These T cell receptor beta chains were read from a single sample in a study of identical twins. One entry per CDR3 protein, called by TCRdb with MiXCR from the 5' RACE reads. The sample lists some 690,000 distinct CDR3 sequences; approximately 21% were seen once. This sample was also put to use in a study of T cells expressing NK-cell markers.

Sequenced: PBMCs. The origin of the receptors is a woman aged 18-29 years in good health. Both conserved end residues are part of each CDR3. The D gene is left open where the match is weak. Clone sizes are given selectively: once, few, many, or a class where the clone is expanded.

d_call j_call v_call clone_size cdr3_aa cdr3_nt
NA TRBJ2-1 TRBV20-1 NA CSANPTQRVNEQFF TGCAGTGCTAACCCTACCCAGAGGGTGAATGAGCAGTTCTTC
NA TRBJ1-6 TRBV20-1 many CSVREQGGGSPLHF TGCAGTGTTAGAGAACAGGGTGGCGGTTCACCCCTCCACTTT
NA TRBJ1-1 TRBV3-1 few CASSQVSGITEAFF TGTGCCAGCAGCCAAGTAAGTGGGATCACTGAAGCTTTCTTT
NA TRBJ2-3 TRBV20-1 NA CSATASGPRDTQYF TGCAGTGCCACGGCCTCGGGGCCGAGAGATACGCAGTATTTT
NA TRBJ1-5 TRBV6-5 few CASQFSSNQPQHF TGTGCCAGCCAGTTTTCGAGCAATCAGCCCCAGCATTTT
TRBD2 TRBJ2-1 TRBV20-1 NA CSAPPSGGPSEQFF TGCAGTGCTCCCCCTAGCGGGGGGCCCTCGGAGCAGTTCTTC
NA TRBJ1-5 TRBV24-1 NA CATSVNNQPQHF TGTGCCACCAGTGTCAACAATCAGCCCCAGCATTTT
NA TRBJ1-3 TRBV13 few CASSLRTISSGNTIYF TGTGCCAGCAGCTTGAGAACCATTAGCTCTGGAAACACCATATATTTT
NA TRBJ2-6 TRBV11-2 NA CASSFLPGRSMESGANVLTF TGTGCCAGCAGCTTCCTCCCGGGACGGAGCATGGAGTCTGGGGCCAACGTCCTGACTTTC
TRBD1 TRBJ2-7 TRBV29-1 NA CSATGGHSSYEQYF TGCAGCGCGACAGGGGGGCATAGCTCCTACGAGCAGTACTTC
NA TRBJ2-5 TRBV3-1 NA CASSQEGWVQTQYF TGTGCCAGCAGCCAAGAGGGATGGGTACAGACCCAGTACTTC
TRBD1 TRBJ2-2 TRBV7-9 NA CASDYRGRAGELFF TGTGCCAGCGATTACAGGGGGCGCGCAGGGGAGCTGTTTTTT
NA TRBJ1-1 TRBV20-1 few CSVQGGNTEAFF TGCAGTGTACAGGGTGGGAACACTGAAGCTTTCTTT
NA TRBJ2-1 TRBV7-2 few CASSLNRLREFYNEQFF TGTGCCAGCAGCCTGAATCGACTTCGGGAATTCTACAATGAGCAGTTCTTC
NA TRBJ1-2 TRBV12-3/TRBV12-4 few CASSLDRDPISPYGYTF TGTGCCAGCAGTTTAGACAGGGACCCAATCAGCCCCTATGGCTACACCTTC
NA TRBJ2-1 TRBV24-1 few CATSDHEGYNEQFF TGTGCCACCAGTGACCATGAAGGGTACAATGAGCAGTTCTTC
TRBD1 TRBJ2-5 TRBV6-1 few CASSTGTAIRETQYF TGTGCCAGCAGTACCGGGACAGCGATTCGGGAGACCCAGTACTTC
NA TRBJ1-2 TRBV7-2 few CASSLGKVGGYTF TGTGCCAGCAGCTTAGGGAAAGTTGGAGGCTACACCTTC
NA TRBJ1-2 TRBV20-1 few CSAREWTLTNYGYTF TGCAGTGCTAGAGAGTGGACACTCACTAACTATGGCTACACCTTC
NA TRBJ2-1 TRBV12-3/TRBV12-4 few CASTRTEARNEQFF TGTGCCAGCACCAGGACAGAGGCCCGCAATGAGCAGTTCTTC
NA TRBJ2-1 TRBV15 few CATSREGPGGYEQFF TGTGCCACCAGCAGAGAAGGACCGGGTGGTTATGAGCAGTTCTTC
NA TRBJ1-5 TRBV2 many CASRAGLSNQPQHF TGTGCCAGCAGGGCAGGGCTTAGCAATCAGCCCCAGCATTTT
NA TRBJ1-1 TRBV13 NA CASSGISENTEAFF TGTGCCAGCAGCGGTATTTCAGAGAACACTGAAGCTTTCTTT
TRBD2 TRBJ2-7 TRBV7-3 NA CASSAPGLAASEQYF TGTGCCAGCAGCGCTCCGGGACTAGCGGCCTCCGAGCAGTACTTC
NA TRBJ2-7 TRBV7-2 few CASSLEVSRRQYF TGTGCCAGCAGCTTAGAAGTATCCCGTAGGCAGTACTTC
NA TRBJ1-2 TRBV5-1 NA CASSPITTGTNYGYTF TGCGCCAGCAGCCCTATTACGACAGGCACTAACTATGGCTACACCTTC
TRBD1 TRBJ1-2 TRBV20-1 NA CSARDDRGTNYGYTF TGCAGTGCTAGAGATGACAGGGGCACTAACTATGGCTACACCTTC
TRBD1 TRBJ2-5 TRBV7-2 NA CASSLRTGHQETQYF TGTGCCAGCAGCTTGCGGACAGGCCACCAAGAGACCCAGTACTTC
NA TRBJ2-1 TRBV5-6 NA CASSSYWEQFF TGTGCCAGCAGCTCCTATTGGGAGCAGTTCTTC
TRBD2 TRBJ2-2 TRBV3-1 NA CASSHRRGAQDTGELFF TGTGCCAGCAGCCACCGGCGGGGGGCGCAGGACACCGGGGAGCTGTTTTTT
TRBD1 TRBJ2-1 TRBV24-1 NA CATSDRTGKQFF TGTGCCACCAGTGACCGGACAGGGAAGCAGTTCTTC
TRBD1 TRBJ2-1 TRBV28 many CASSPIGQEGDNEQFF TGTGCCAGCAGCCCAATCGGACAGGAAGGGGACAATGAGCAGTTCTTC